Listed below are T cell receptor beta chains from one sample, sequenced in a study of blood T cell repertoires in COVID-19. Assay: immunoSEQ multiplex PCR; the TCRdb copy retains only in-frame clones and omits some. The sample carries a few hundred thousand clones, about 91% recorded once. The sequenced sample was PBMCs or T cells enriched from blood (not recorded which). These TCRs come from a woman in her forties with acute COVID-19. Both conserved end residues are part of each CDR3. The D gene is left open where the match is weak. Some rows mark clone size as missing; the rest say once, few, many or name a class of expanded clone.

abundance: NA
j_gene: TRBJ1-2
d_gene: NA
v_gene: TRBV27
CDR3nt: TGTGCCAGCAGTTTGGGGGGAATTCCCTATGGCTACACCTTC
CDR3aa: CASSLGGIPYGYTF

abundance: NA
j_gene: TRBJ2-2
d_gene: TRBD1
v_gene: TRBV9
CDR3nt: TGTGCCAGCAGCGTAGGAGGGGGCGCGAACACCGGGGAGCTGTTTTTT
CDR3aa: CASSVGGGANTGELFF

abundance: NA
j_gene: TRBJ1-2
d_gene: NA
v_gene: TRBV5-1
CDR3nt: TGCGCCAGCAGCTTGGCCGCAGGGGACTATGGCTACACCTTC
CDR3aa: CASSLAAGDYGYTF

abundance: few
j_gene: TRBJ1-5
d_gene: TRBD1
v_gene: TRBV30
CDR3nt: TGTGCCTGGAGTGTACTCGGGACAGCTAATCAGCCCCAGCATTTT
CDR3aa: CAWSVLGTANQPQHF

abundance: NA
j_gene: TRBJ2-4
d_gene: TRBD1
v_gene: TRBV29-1
CDR3nt: TGCAGCGTTCAACAGGGGGCCAAAAACATTCAGTACTTC
CDR3aa: CSVQQGAKNIQYF

abundance: NA
j_gene: TRBJ1-4
d_gene: NA
v_gene: TRBV5-1
CDR3nt: TGCGCCAGCAGCCCCGGGACACCCTTGGGTGTTGAAAAACTGTTTTTT
CDR3aa: CASSPGTPLGVEKLFF

abundance: few
j_gene: TRBJ2-3
d_gene: TRBD2
v_gene: TRBV9
CDR3nt: TGTGCCAGCAGCCCCCGACGGGGCGGGAGGGAGGCAGATACGCAGTATTTT
CDR3aa: CASSPRRGGREADTQYF

abundance: NA
j_gene: TRBJ2-5
d_gene: NA
v_gene: TRBV7-2
CDR3nt: TGTGCCAGCAGCTCGGTAACTAGCAGACTCCAAGAGACCCAGTACTTC
CDR3aa: CASSSVTSRLQETQYF

abundance: NA
j_gene: TRBJ1-6
d_gene: NA
v_gene: TRBV5-4
CDR3nt: TGTGCCAGCAGCTTGGACAGTACCGCGAATTCACCCCTCCACTTT
CDR3aa: CASSLDSTANSPLHF

abundance: once
j_gene: TRBJ1-1
d_gene: NA
v_gene: TRBV7-9
CDR3nt: TGTGCCAGCAGCTTAGGGCGGCCAGACACTGAAGCTTTCTTT
CDR3aa: CASSLGRPDTEAFF

abundance: NA
j_gene: TRBJ1-1
d_gene: NA
v_gene: TRBV2
CDR3nt: TGTGCCAGCAGTGATAGCGCAGGTAGCACAGTCCTCTCAGCTTTCTTT
CDR3aa: CASSDSAGSTVLSAFF

abundance: NA
j_gene: TRBJ2-3
d_gene: TRBD2
v_gene: TRBV10-3
CDR3nt: TGTGCCATCACCACCGGGACTAGCGGGGGGGATACGCAGTATTTT
CDR3aa: CAITTGTSGGDTQYF

abundance: once
j_gene: TRBJ1-1
d_gene: NA
v_gene: TRBV2
CDR3nt: TGTGCCAGCAGCGCCAGTTTGGGCGCTTTCTTT
CDR3aa: CASSASLGAFF

abundance: NA
j_gene: TRBJ2-3
d_gene: TRBD1
v_gene: TRBV18
CDR3nt: TGTGCCAGCTCACCACGGACAGGGGGCAATATGGATACGCAGTATTTT
CDR3aa: CASSPRTGGNMDTQYF

abundance: NA
j_gene: TRBJ1-2
d_gene: NA
v_gene: TRBV30
CDR3nt: TGTGCCTGGAGTTCAATAGCCAGGGGTTCTAACTATGGCTACACCTTC
CDR3aa: CAWSSIARGSNYGYTF

abundance: NA
j_gene: TRBJ2-2
d_gene: NA
v_gene: TRBV7-2
CDR3nt: TGTGCCAGCAGCTTAGACTCGGGTCTAGCCGGGGAGCTGTTTTTT
CDR3aa: CASSLDSGLAGELFF

abundance: NA
j_gene: TRBJ2-3
d_gene: NA
v_gene: TRBV5-4
CDR3nt: TGTGCCAGCAGCTTGGCCGGACTGCCGTCCACAGATACGCAGTATTTT
CDR3aa: CASSLAGLPSTDTQYF

abundance: many
j_gene: TRBJ2-2
d_gene: NA
v_gene: TRBV6-5
CDR3nt: TGTGCCAGCATCACGGGTACCGGGGAGCTGTTTTTT
CDR3aa: CASITGTGELFF

abundance: NA
j_gene: TRBJ1-4
d_gene: NA
v_gene: TRBV2
CDR3nt: TGTGCCAGCACGGGGGGTGGTGAAAAACTGTTTTTT
CDR3aa: CASTGGGEKLFF

abundance: NA
j_gene: TRBJ2-2
d_gene: TRBD1
v_gene: TRBV6-5
CDR3nt: TGTGCCAGCAGGTCCGGGGACAGTGACACCGGGGAGCTGTTTTTT
CDR3aa: CASRSGDSDTGELFF

abundance: NA
j_gene: TRBJ2-1
d_gene: TRBD2
v_gene: TRBV6-5
CDR3nt: TGTGCCAGCAGTTACGCAGGTAGCGGGAGGGGGAATGAGCAGTTCTTC
CDR3aa: CASSYAGSGRGNEQFF

abundance: NA
j_gene: TRBJ1-1
d_gene: TRBD1
v_gene: TRBV18
CDR3nt: TGTGCCAGCGCGCAAGGGGCGGTGACAGGGGGCATTTCTGAAGCTTTCTTT
CDR3aa: CASAQGAVTGGISEAFF

abundance: NA
j_gene: TRBJ1-5
d_gene: NA
v_gene: TRBV11-2
CDR3nt: TGTGCCAGCAGCTTGGGGGAGGGGTTCAATCAGCCCCAGCATTTT
CDR3aa: CASSLGEGFNQPQHF

abundance: few
j_gene: TRBJ1-5
d_gene: NA
v_gene: TRBV3-1/TRBV3-2
CDR3nt: TGTGCCAGCAGCCAAGAAGGGGGAAAGCCCCAGCATTTT
CDR3aa: CASSQEGGKPQHF

abundance: NA
j_gene: TRBJ2-1
d_gene: NA
v_gene: TRBV24-1
CDR3nt: TGTGCCACCAGTGATCCTCGGACTACTCCCTACAATGAGCAGTTCTTC
CDR3aa: CATSDPRTTPYNEQFF

abundance: NA
j_gene: TRBJ1-4
d_gene: TRBD1
v_gene: TRBV5-4
CDR3nt: TGTGCCAGCAGAGACAGGGGGCACGAAAAACTGTTTTTT
CDR3aa: CASRDRGHEKLFF

abundance: NA
j_gene: TRBJ1-1
d_gene: NA
v_gene: TRBV11-2
CDR3nt: TGTGCCAGCAGCTTAGGAGGGGAGGGTACTGAAGCTTTCTTT
CDR3aa: CASSLGGEGTEAFF

abundance: NA
j_gene: TRBJ1-4
d_gene: NA
v_gene: TRBV5-1
CDR3nt: TGCGCCAGCAGCTCGAACGGGGAAAAACTGTTTTTT
CDR3aa: CASSSNGEKLFF

abundance: NA
j_gene: TRBJ1-2
d_gene: NA
v_gene: TRBV3-1/TRBV3-2
CDR3nt: TGTGCCAGCAGCCAAGGACAGCTACTCAACTATGGCTACACCTTC
CDR3aa: CASSQGQLLNYGYTF

abundance: NA
j_gene: TRBJ1-2
d_gene: NA
v_gene: TRBV6-5
CDR3nt: TGTGCCAGCAGACACCGGGGGGGTGACGGCTACACCTTC
CDR3aa: CASRHRGGDGYTF

abundance: NA
j_gene: TRBJ1-1
d_gene: TRBD1
v_gene: TRBV7-8
CDR3nt: TGTGCCAGCGCAGTCGAAACAACCCGGACAGGTGAAGCTTTCTTT
CDR3aa: CASAVETTRTGEAFF

abundance: NA
j_gene: TRBJ2-3
d_gene: NA
v_gene: TRBV21-1
CDR3nt: TGTGCCAGCAGCAAGGAACGACAGGGGAGCACAGATACGCAGTATTTT
CDR3aa: CASSKERQGSTDTQYF

abundance: NA
j_gene: TRBJ2-1
d_gene: TRBD2
v_gene: TRBV7-2
CDR3nt: TGTGCCAGCAGCTTAGGCGGGTCGGGAGGAGTTGAGCAGTTCTTC
CDR3aa: CASSLGGSGGVEQFF

abundance: NA
j_gene: TRBJ1-5
d_gene: NA
v_gene: TRBV30
CDR3nt: TGTGCCTGGAGTGTGGGGGGAAATCAGCCCCAGCATTTT
CDR3aa: CAWSVGGNQPQHF

abundance: once
j_gene: TRBJ2-1
d_gene: TRBD2
v_gene: TRBV6-2/TRBV6-3
CDR3nt: TGTGCCAGCAGTTACCTAGCGGGAGGGATTTCGAGCTCCTACAATGAGCAGTTCTTC
CDR3aa: CASSYLAGGISSSYNEQFF

abundance: NA
j_gene: TRBJ1-4
d_gene: TRBD1
v_gene: TRBV5-1
CDR3nt: TGCGCCAGCAGCAAAGGGACAGGGAACGTTGGAACTAATGAAAAACTGTTTTTT
CDR3aa: CASSKGTGNVGTNEKLFF

abundance: once
j_gene: TRBJ1-1
d_gene: NA
v_gene: TRBV19
CDR3nt: TGTGCCAGTAGTAATACGATAACGGAAGGCAGGTCTCTATCGCCTGAAGCTTTCTTT
CDR3aa: CASSNTITEGRSLSPEAFF

abundance: NA
j_gene: TRBJ1-5
d_gene: NA
v_gene: TRBV7-9
CDR3nt: TGTGCCAGCGGGAATGACTATAGCAATCAGCCCCAGCATTTT
CDR3aa: CASGNDYSNQPQHF